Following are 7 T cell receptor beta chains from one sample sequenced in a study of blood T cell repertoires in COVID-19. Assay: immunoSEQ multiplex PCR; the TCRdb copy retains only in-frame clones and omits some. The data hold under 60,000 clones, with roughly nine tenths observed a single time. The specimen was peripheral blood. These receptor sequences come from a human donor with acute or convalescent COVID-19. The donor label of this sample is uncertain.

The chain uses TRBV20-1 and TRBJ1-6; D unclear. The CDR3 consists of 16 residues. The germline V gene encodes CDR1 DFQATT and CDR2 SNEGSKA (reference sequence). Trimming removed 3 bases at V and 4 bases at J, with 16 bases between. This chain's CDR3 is CSASSPHAVYNSPLHF. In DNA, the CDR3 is TGCAGTGCTAGTTCCCCCCACGCGGTTTATAATTCACCCCTCCACTTT.

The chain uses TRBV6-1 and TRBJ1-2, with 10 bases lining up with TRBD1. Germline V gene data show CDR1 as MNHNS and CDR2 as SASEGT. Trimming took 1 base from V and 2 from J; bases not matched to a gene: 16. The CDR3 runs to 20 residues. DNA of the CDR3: TGTGCCAGCAGTGAAGAGAGAGAGGTTGTTCGGGACAGGGGAAACTATGGCTACACCTTC. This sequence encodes CASSEEREVVRDRGNYGYTF.

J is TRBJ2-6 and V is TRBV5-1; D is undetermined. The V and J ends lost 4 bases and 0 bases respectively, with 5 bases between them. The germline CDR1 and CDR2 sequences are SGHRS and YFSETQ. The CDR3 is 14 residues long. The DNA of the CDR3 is TGCGCCAGCAGCATAGTCTCTGGGGCCAACGTCCTGACTTTC. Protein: CASSIVSGANVLTF. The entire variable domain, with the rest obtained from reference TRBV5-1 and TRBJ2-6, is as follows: KAGVTQTPRYLIKTRGQQVTLSCSPISGHRSVSWYQQTPGQGLQFLFEYFSETQRNKGNFPGRFSGRQFSNSRSEMNVSTLELGDSALYLCASSIVSGANVLTFGAGSRLTVL.

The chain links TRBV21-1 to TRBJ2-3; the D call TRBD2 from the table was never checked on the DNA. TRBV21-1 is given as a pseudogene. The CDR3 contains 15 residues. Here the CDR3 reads CASSKPGSGTDTQYF. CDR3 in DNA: TGTGCCAGCAGCAAACCGGGATCGGGAACAGATACGCAGTATTTT.

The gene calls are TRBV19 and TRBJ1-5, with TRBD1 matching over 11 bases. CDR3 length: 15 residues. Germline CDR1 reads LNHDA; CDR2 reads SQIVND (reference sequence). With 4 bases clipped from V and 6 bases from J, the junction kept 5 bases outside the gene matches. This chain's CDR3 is CASSTTGTGGQPQHF. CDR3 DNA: TGTGCCAGTAGTACAACCGGGACAGGGGGTCAGCCCCAGCATTTT. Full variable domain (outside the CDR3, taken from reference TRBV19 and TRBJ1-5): DGGITQSPKYLFRKEGQNVTLSCEQNLNHDAMYWYRQDPGQGLRLIYYSQIVNDFQKGDIAEGYSVSREKKESFPLTVTSAQKNPTAFYLCASSTTGTGGQPQHFGDGTRLSIL.

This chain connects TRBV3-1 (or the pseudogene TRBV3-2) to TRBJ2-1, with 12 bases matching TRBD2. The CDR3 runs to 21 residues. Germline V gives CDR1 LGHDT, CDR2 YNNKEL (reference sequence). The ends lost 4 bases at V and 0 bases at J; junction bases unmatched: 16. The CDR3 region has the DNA TGTGCCAGCAGCCCCGGAACCGGACTAGCGGGGTTGGTGTACTCCTACAATGAGCAGTTCTTC. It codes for CASSPGTGLAGLVYSYNEQFF.

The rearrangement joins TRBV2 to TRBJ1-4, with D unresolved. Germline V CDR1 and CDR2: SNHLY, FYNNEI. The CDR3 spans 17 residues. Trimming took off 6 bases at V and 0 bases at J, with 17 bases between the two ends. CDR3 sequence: CASSESLNSPTNEKLFF. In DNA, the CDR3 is TGTGCCAGCAGCGAATCTCTCAACAGTCCAACTAATGAAAAACTGTTTTTT.